This T cell receptor beta chain was documented in a study of metastatic and nonmetastatic thyroid tumors. Whole-study context: Comparative analysis of repertoires was undertaken across blood and tumor or nodule tissue obtained from malignant and benign thyroid patients.

Study conclusions and caveats: Across blood and tumor, TCR beta diversity in malignant thyroid tumors was reportedly significantly higher than in benign nodules.

V dropped 6 bases and J dropped 1 base, with 12 bases sitting between them. Germline V CDR1 and CDR2: DFQATT, SNEGSKA (reference sequence). CDR3 size: 13 residues. Per the original methods: The authors used CDR3 differences across clinicopathological groups to build a distant-metastasis classifier for papillary thyroid cancer. Through MiXCR, TCRdb re-clonotyped the PCR reads. TCRdb's processing, not the study's, gives the V and J calls here. The top ten hold around 25% of the sample, which has about 40,000 clones, 11% seen once. All patients were untreated before thyroid surgery. This clone was seen repeatedly, ten times or more. Its antigen remains unknown.

The sample was blood. This TCR derives from a female donor with papillary thyroid cancer or a benign thyroid nodule (not recorded which). Some clones in this sample may be carry-over from other donors' samples. The chain recombines TRBV20-1 with TRBJ2-5; D is unresolved. The CDR3 DNA reads TGCAGTGCCAACTACCCGGCCCAAGAGACCCAGTACTTC. This translates into CSANYPAQETQYF.